The 14 T cell receptor beta chains below come from one sample, sequenced in a study of T cell responses to AZD1222 COVID-19 vaccine. Profiling relied on immunoSEQ multiplex PCR, and the TCRdb table lists in-frame clones only, not all of them. The sample has 80,000 or so clones, roughly 88% seen once. Sequencing used peripheral blood, obtained 28 days after the second AZD1222 dose. These receptors came from an adult who received the AZD1222 COVID-19 vaccine.

This clone came up once. The chain recombines TRBV29-1 with TRBJ2-1; 7 bases line up with TRBD2. Germline lookup yields CDR1 SQVTM and CDR2 ANQGSEA. J lost 0 bases, V lost 7 bases, and 6 bases had no gene match. The CDR3 is 14 amino acids. CDR3 in DNA: TGCAGCGCCTACGGGGGGAGCTCCTACAATGAGCAGTTCTTC. This codes for CSAYGGSSYNEQFF.

The chain combines TRBV10-3 with TRBJ2-3; unclear D gene. There are 12 residues in the CDR3. V dropped 3 bases and J dropped 3 bases, with 4 bases sitting between them. Per germline, CDR1 ENHRY and CDR2 SYGVKD. CDR3 region: CAISDRTDTQYF. CDR3 nucleotides: TGTGCCATCAGTGACAGGACAGATACGCAGTATTTT.

The V and J genes are TRBV5-5 and TRBJ2-5; 7 nucleotides agree with TRBD2. The germline V gene encodes CDR1 SGHKS and CDR2 YYEKEE (reference sequence). The J segment lost 5 bases and the V segment lost 4 bases, leaving 8 bases of the junction unmatched. The CDR3 is 14 amino acids. This chain's CDR3 is CASSTRGIGETQYF. Written as DNA, the CDR3 is TGTGCCAGCAGCACGCGGGGGATTGGCGAGACCCAGTACTTC.

The V gene is TRBV4-1, the J gene TRBJ2-1; D not certain. CDR3 length: 15 residues. V was shortened by 6 bases and J by 0 bases, with 12 bases between the two germline ends. Per the germline V gene, CDR1 is MGHRA and CDR2 is YSYEKL. CDR3 sequence: CASRTRLSSYNEQFF. CDR3 DNA: TGCGCCAGCAGGACGAGATTAAGCTCCTACAATGAGCAGTTCTTC.

The chain joins TRBV4-2 to TRBJ1-5, with D possibly matching TRBD1 (5 bases). The CDR3 is 17 residues long. Trimming removed 0 bases from V and 2 bases from J, with 14 bases in between. Germline assignment: CDR1 LGHNA and CDR2 YNFKEQ. The CDR3 sequence is CASSQDPGRRGNQPQHF. CDR3 nucleotides: TGTGCCAGCAGCCAAGATCCAGGGAGGCGCGGCAATCAGCCCCAGCATTTT.

This clone occurred a few times. V and J are TRBV4-1 and TRBJ1-4, with 8 bases fitting TRBD1. This CDR3 region has 17 residues. CDR1 and CDR2 from the germline V gene are MGHRA and YSYEKL. Unmatched junction bases numbered 9, after V lost 5 bases and J lost 1 base. CDR3 nucleotides: TGCGCCAGCAGCAAGCCCAGGGGGCAGGGAACTAATGAAAAACTGTTTTTT. Translating it yields CASSKPRGQGTNEKLFF.

The chain has TRBV6-5 and TRBJ1-2; 10 nucleotides line up with TRBD1. After removal of 7 bases from V and 5 bases from J, the junction contained 10 bases not matched to a gene. Germline CDR1 is MNHEY and CDR2 is SVGAGI. This CDR3 contains 15 residues. CDR3 bases: TGTGCCAGCAAAAATACCGGGACAGGGGATTATGGCTACACCTTC. Encoded protein: CASKNTGTGDYGYTF.

The chain carries TRBV30 and TRBJ1-1; possible D gene TRBD1, 5 bases. Germline V gene data show CDR1 as GTSNPN and CDR2 as SVGIG (reference sequence). CDR3 length equals 13 residues. V was shortened by 7 bases and J by 4 bases, with 16 bases between the two germline ends. The CDR3 DNA reads as TGTGCCTCGGACCGACCCCAGGGCACTGAAGCTTTCTTT. Its protein is CASDRPQGTEAFF.

This clone was seen a few times. V and J are TRBV12-3 or TRBV12-4 and TRBJ1-5, with D perhaps TRBD1 (6 bases). Trimming took off 4 bases at V and 11 bases at J, with 15 bases between the two ends. This CDR3 has 13 amino acids. The CDR3 DNA is TGTGCCAGCAGTTCGACAGGACGCGGGGCCCAGCATTTT. Amino acid sequence: CASSSTGRGAQHF.

CDR3 nucleotide sequence: TGTGCCAGCAGCTTGACAGGGACCGTTTACAATGAGCAGTTCTTC. Its protein is CASSLTGTVYNEQFF. The V gene is TRBV21-1, the J gene TRBJ2-1; the D segment call TRBD1 is taken from the table without a DNA check. TRBV21-1 is annotated as a pseudogene. The CDR3 runs 15 residues.

V gene TRBV10-2 combines with J gene TRBJ2-7; TRBD1 or TRBD2 may be the D gene (6 bases each). CDR3 size: 16 residues. CDR1 and CDR2 from the germline V gene are WSHSY and SAAADI. Trimming shortened V by 4 bases and J by 5 bases, and 21 bases separated the two germline ends. The DNA of the CDR3 is TGCGCCAGCAGTGCAGTCGGGGGCTTAGCCCATGACGAGCAGTACTTC. Its translation is CASSAVGGLAHDEQYF.

The rearrangement uses TRBV7-8 and TRBJ1-3; D remains ambiguous. This CDR3 comprises 15 residues. The germline V gene encodes CDR1 SGHVS and CDR2 FQNEAQ. V lost 0 bases and J 0 bases, leaving 6 bases between the germline ends. CDR3 amino acids: CASSLAADSGNTIYF. As DNA, the CDR3 is TGTGCCAGCAGCTTAGCCGCGGACTCTGGAAACACCATATATTTT.

The V gene is TRBV19, the J gene TRBJ2-1; 13 bases fit TRBD2. CDR3 size: 16 residues. Germline CDR1 and CDR2: LNHDA and SQIVND (reference sequence). V shed 7 bases, J shed 4 bases, and the junction held 7 bases outside the gene matches. This CDR3 is CASTKSTSGGYNEQFF. CDR3 DNA sequence: TGTGCCAGTACTAAATCGACTAGCGGGGGGTACAATGAGCAGTTCTTC.

This clone has more than one count but fewer than ten. This chain connects TRBV6-6 to TRBJ1-1; D is unresolved. V was clipped by 2 bases and J by 12 bases, with 7 bases between them. CDR1 is MNHNY, CDR2 SVGAGI, per germline (reference sequence). This CDR3 has 10 amino acids. CDR3 region: CASSYELTFF. In DNA form, the CDR3 reads TGTGCCAGCAGTTACGAATTAACTTTCTTT.